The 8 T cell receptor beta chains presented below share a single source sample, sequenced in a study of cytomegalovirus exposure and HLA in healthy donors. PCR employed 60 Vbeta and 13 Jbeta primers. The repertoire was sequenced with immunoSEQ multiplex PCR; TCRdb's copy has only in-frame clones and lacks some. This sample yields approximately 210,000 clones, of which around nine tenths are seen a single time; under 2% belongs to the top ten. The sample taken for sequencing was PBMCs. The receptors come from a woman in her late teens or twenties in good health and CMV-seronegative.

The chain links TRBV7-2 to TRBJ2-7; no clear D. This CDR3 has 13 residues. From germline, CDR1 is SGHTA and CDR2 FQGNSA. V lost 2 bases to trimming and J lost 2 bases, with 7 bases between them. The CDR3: CASSLLPAYEQYF. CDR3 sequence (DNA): TGTGCCAGCAGCTTACTACCCGCCTACGAGCAGTACTTC.

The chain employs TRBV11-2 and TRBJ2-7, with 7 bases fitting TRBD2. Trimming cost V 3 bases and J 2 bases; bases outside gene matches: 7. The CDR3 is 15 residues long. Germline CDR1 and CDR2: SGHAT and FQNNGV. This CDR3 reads CASSLGLAVAYEQYF. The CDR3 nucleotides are TGTGCCAGCAGCTTGGGGCTAGCGGTGGCCTACGAGCAGTACTTC. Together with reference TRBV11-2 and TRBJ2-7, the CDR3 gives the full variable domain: EAGVAQSPRYKIIEKRQSVAFWCNPISGHATLYWYQQILGQGPKLLIQFQNNGVVDDSQLPKDRFSAERLKGVDSTLKIQPAKLEDSAVYLCASSLGLAVAYEQYFGPGTRLTVT.

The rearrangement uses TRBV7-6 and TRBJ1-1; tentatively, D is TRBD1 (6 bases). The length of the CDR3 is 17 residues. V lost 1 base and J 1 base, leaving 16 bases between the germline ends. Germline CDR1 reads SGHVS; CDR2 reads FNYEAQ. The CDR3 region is CASSLEFLGHTNTEAFF. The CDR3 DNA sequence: TGTGCCAGCAGCTTAGAGTTCCTGGGACACACGAACACTGAAGCTTTCTTT.

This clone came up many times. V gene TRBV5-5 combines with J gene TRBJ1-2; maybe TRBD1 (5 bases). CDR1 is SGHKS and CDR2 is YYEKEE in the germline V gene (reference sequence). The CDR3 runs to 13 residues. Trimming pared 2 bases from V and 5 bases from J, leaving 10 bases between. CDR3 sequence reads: CASSLQEGYGYTF. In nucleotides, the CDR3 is TGTGCCAGCAGCTTACAGGAAGGGTATGGCTACACCTTC. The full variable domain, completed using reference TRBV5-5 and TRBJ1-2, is DAGVTQSPTHLIKTRGQQVTLRCSPISGHKSVSWYQQVLGQGPQFIFQYYEKEERGRGNFPDRFSARQFPNYSSELNVNALLLGDSALYLCASSLQEGYGYTFGSGTRLTVV.

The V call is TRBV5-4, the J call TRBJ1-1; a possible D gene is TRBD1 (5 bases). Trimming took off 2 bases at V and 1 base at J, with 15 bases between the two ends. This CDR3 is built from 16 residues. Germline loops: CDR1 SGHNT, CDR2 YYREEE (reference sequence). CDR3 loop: CASSFPRGDGNTEAFF. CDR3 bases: TGTGCCAGCAGCTTTCCTCGGGGGGACGGGAACACTGAAGCTTTCTTT.

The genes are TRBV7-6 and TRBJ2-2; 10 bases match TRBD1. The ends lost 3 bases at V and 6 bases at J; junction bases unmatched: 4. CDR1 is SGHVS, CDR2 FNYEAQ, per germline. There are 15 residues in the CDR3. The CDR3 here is CASSLGTGVAGELFF. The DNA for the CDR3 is TGTGCCAGCAGCTTGGGGACAGGGGTAGCCGGGGAGCTGTTTTTT.

This chain's CDR3 is CATSMTGTNEKLFF. Here the CDR3 DNA reads TGTGCCACCAGTATGACAGGGACTAATGAAAAACTGTTTTTT. The chain links TRBV15 to TRBJ1-4; TRBD1 agrees at 7 bases. Germline V CDR1 and CDR2: LNHNV, YYDKDF (reference sequence). J was trimmed by 2 bases and V by 6 bases; bases with no gene match: 3. The CDR3 consists of 14 residues.

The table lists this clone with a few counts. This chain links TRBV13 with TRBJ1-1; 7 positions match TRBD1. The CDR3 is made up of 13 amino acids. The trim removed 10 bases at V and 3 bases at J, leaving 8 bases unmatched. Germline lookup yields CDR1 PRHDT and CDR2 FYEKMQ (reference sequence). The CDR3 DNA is TGTGCCAACTCCAGGGGGTTGGACACTGAAGCTTTCTTT. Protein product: CANSRGLDTEAFF.